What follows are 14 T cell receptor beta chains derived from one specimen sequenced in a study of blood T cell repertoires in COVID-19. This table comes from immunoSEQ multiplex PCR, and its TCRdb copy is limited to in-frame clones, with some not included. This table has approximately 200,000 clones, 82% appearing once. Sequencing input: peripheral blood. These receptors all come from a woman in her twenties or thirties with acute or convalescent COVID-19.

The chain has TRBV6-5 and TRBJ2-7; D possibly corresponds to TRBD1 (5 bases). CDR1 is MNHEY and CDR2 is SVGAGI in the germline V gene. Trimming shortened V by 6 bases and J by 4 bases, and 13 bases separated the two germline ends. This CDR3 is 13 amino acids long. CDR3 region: CASSEDTPYEQYF. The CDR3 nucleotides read TGTGCCAGCAGCGAGGACACACCGTACGAGCAGTACTTC.

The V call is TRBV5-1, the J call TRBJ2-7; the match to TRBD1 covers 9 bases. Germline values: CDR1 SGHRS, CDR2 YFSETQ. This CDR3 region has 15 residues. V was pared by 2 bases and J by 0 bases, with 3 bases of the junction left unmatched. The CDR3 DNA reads TGCGCCAGCAGCTTCGGACAGGGGATCTCCTACGAGCAGTACTTC. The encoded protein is CASSFGQGISYEQYF.

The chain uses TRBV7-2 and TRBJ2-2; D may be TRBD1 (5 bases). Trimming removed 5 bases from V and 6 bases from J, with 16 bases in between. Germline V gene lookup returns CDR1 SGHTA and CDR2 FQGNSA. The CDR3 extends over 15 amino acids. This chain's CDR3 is CASSTGRAYPGELFF. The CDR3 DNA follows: TGTGCCAGCAGCACAGGACGGGCATATCCCGGGGAGCTGTTTTTT.

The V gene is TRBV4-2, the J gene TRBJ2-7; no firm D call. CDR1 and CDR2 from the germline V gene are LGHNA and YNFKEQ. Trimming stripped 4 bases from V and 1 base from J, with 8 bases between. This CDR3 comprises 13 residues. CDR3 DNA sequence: TGTGCCAGCAGCCCATCACTATCCTACGAGCAGTACTTC. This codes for CASSPSLSYEQYF.

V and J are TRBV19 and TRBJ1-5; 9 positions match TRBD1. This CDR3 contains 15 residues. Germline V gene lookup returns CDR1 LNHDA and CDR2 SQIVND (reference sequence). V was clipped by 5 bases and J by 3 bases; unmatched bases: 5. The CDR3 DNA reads TGTGCCAGTAGTTCGGACAGGGGATACAATCAGCCCCAGCATTTT. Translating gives CASSSDRGYNQPQHF. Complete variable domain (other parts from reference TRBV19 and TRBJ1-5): DGGITQSPKYLFRKEGQNVTLSCEQNLNHDAMYWYRQDPGQGLRLIYYSQIVNDFQKGDIAEGYSVSREKKESFPLTVTSAQKNPTAFYLCASSSDRGYNQPQHFGDGTRLSIL.

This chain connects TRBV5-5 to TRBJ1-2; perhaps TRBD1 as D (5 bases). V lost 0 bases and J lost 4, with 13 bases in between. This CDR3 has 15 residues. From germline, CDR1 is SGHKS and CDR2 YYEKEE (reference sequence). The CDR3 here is CASSLVVTVTYGYTF. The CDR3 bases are TGTGCCAGCAGCTTGGTGGTGACAGTGACCTATGGCTACACCTTC. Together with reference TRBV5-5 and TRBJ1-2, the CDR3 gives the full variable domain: DAGVTQSPTHLIKTRGQQVTLRCSPISGHKSVSWYQQVLGQGPQFIFQYYEKEERGRGNFPDRFSARQFPNYSSELNVNALLLGDSALYLCASSLVVTVTYGYTFGSGTRLTVV.

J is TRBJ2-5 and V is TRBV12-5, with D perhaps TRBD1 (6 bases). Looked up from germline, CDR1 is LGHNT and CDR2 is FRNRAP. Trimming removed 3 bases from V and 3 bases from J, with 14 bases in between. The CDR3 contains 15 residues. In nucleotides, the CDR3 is TGTGCTAGTGGTTTCGGTAGGGCAGGGGAAGAGACCCAGTACTTC. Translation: CASGFGRAGEETQYF.

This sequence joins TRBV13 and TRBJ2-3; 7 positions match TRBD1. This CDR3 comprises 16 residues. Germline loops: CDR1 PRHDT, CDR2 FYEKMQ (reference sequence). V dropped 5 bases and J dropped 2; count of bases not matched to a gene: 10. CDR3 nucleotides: TGTGCCAGCAGCCCCACGGGACAGCCTTACACAGATACGCAGTATTTT. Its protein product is CASSPTGQPYTDTQYF.

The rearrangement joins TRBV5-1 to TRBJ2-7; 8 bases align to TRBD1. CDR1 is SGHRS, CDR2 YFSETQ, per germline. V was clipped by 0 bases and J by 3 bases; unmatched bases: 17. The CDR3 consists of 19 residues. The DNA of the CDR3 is TGCGCCAGCAGCTTGGCCTGGGACAGGACCTCTCCACGGGGCTACGAGCAGTACTTC. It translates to CASSLAWDRTSPRGYEQYF.

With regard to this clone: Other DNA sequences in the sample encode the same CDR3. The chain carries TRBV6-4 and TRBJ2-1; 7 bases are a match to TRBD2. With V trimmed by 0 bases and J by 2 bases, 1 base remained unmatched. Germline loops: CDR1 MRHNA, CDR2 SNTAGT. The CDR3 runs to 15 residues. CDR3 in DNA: TGTGCCAGCAGTGACTCGGGGGGGGCCTACAATGAGCAGTTCTTC. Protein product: CASSDSGGAYNEQFF.

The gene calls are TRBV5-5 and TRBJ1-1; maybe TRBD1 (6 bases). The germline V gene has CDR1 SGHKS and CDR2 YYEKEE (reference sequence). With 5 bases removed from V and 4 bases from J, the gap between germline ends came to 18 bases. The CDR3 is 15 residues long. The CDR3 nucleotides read TGTGCCAGCAGGCATGCGGACAGACCGTTCACTGAAGCTTTCTTT. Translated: CASRHADRPFTEAFF.

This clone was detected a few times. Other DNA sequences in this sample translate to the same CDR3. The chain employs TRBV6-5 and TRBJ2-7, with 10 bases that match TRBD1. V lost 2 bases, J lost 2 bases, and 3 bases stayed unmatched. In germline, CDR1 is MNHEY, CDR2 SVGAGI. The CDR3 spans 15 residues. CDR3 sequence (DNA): TGTGCCAGCAGTTACCGGGGACAGGGGACCTACGAGCAGTACTTC. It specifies CASSYRGQGTYEQYF.

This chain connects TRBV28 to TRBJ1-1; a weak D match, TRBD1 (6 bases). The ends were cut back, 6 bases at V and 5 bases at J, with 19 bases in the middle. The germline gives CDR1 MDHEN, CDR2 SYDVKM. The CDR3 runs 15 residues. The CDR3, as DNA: TGTGCCAGCAGCAGACGGGGGGCTTCTGGAACTGAAGCTTTCTTT. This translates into CASSRRGASGTEAFF.

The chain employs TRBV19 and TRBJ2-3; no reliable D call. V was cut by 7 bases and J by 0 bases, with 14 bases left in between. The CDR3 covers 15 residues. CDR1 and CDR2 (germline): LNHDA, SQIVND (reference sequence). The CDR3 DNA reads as TGTGCCAGTATCATATCCCCTAAGAGCACAGATACGCAGTATTTT. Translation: CASIISPKSTDTQYF.